In its sample, the clone carrying this T cell receptor (beta chain) was seen a few times. Building of the TCR beta libraries involved iRepertoire HTBI primers and Arm-PCR of CDR3 regions. TCRdb itself ran the multiplex PCR reads through MiXCR, one entry per CDR3 protein. The sample records about 460,000 distinct CDR3 sequences, 11% to 15% being singletons. Time point reported: newly diagnosed GD, antithyroid drugs for less than 3 months. PBMC RNA was the source of the TCR library. This record comes from a study of regulatory T cells in long-lasting Graves disease. Study context: Antithyroid drugs had been taken under 3 months by newly diagnosed Graves' patients.

Trimming at V came to 3 bases and at J to 8 bases, leaving 4 bases not matched to a gene. This CDR3 is 13 amino acids long. Germline V gene lookup returns CDR1 MGHRA and CDR2 YSYEKL. This sample also belongs to another study, concerning T cells in Graves' hyperthyroidism and ophthalmopathy.

This material consisted of peripheral blood mononuclear cells (PBMCs), taken at new diagnosis, from a patient treated with antithyroid drugs. The V and J genes are TRBV4-1 and TRBJ2-1; 7 bases fit TRBD2. The TCR originated in a woman aged 45-59 years with Graves disease. Here the CDR3 DNA reads TGCGCCAGCAGCCACCTCAGCGGGGATGAGCAGTTCTTC. As protein: CASSHLSGDEQFF.